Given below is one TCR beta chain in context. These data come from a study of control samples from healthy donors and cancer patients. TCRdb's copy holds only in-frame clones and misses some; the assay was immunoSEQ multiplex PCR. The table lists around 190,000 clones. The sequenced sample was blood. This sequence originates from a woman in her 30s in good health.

CDR3 in DNA: TGCAGCGTTGCTTCAGGACTACAGCCCCAGCATTTT. The encoded protein is CSVASGLQPQHF. The chain recombines TRBV29-1 with TRBJ1-5, with D hard to call. Germline CDR1 reads SQVTM; CDR2 reads ANQGSEA. V gave up 4 bases and J gave up 7 bases, with 11 bases separating them. The CDR3 has 12 residues. Together with reference TRBV29-1 and TRBJ1-5, the CDR3 gives the full variable domain: SAVISQKPSRDICQRGTSLTIQCQVDSQVTMMFWYRQQPGQSLTLIATANQGSEATYESGFVIDKFPISRPNLTFSTLTVSNMSPEDSSIYLCSVASGLQPQHFGDGTRLSIL.